The clone carrying this T cell receptor (beta chain) appeared a single time. Antigen: not known. TCRdb's table, derived via immunoSEQ multiplex PCR, lists solely in-frame clones and lacks some. The sample holds nearly 60,000 clones, about 90% seen once. This entry belongs to a study of OX40 agonist ivuxolimab in advanced cancers. The overall study: Aged roughly 23 to 80 with a mean of around 60 years, they were more than 80% male. Overall study results and limits: At 0.1 to 3.0 mg/kg and by week 6, clonal expansion occurred in CD4+ and CD8+ blood T cells. More expanded clones were found, on average, in CD8+ than in CD4+ T cells.

The source of this sequence is an adult with an advanced solid tumor such as melanoma, head and neck, liver or kidney cancer. Sample: CD4+ or CD8+ T cells sorted from blood, taken in a trial of the OX40 agonist ivuxolimab.

Here the CDR3 reads CASSLAAASGILKYNEQFF. In DNA form, the CDR3 reads TGTGCCAGCAGCTTAGCCGCCGCTAGCGGGATTCTAAAATACAATGAGCAGTTCTTC. V and J are TRBV7-9 and TRBJ2-1, with TRBD2 matching 9 bases. CDR1 and CDR2 (germline): SEHNR, FQNEAQ (reference sequence). The CDR3 is 19 residues long. The V segment lost 0 bases and the J segment 4 bases; nucleotides outside the gene matches: 13.